A single sample gave rise to the 22 T cell receptor beta chains below, sequenced in a study of blood T cell repertoires in COVID-19 (dated by TCRdb to 2020 to 2022). Receptor amplification or capture employed the immunoSEQ multiplex PCR assay. Drawn from immuneACCESS, this table holds only the in-frame rearrangements with V and J called that TCRdb kept. Clones are partly lost; checked studies trace under half to an unresolved V gene and leave the rest unexplained. In this sample the table shows more than 200,000 clones, about 88% of which occur a single time. The ten most abundant clones make up around 0.7% of the sample. The sequenced material came from peripheral blood. The receptor source for this set is a man aged 40-49 years with acute or convalescent COVID-19.

The CDR3 loop reads CASSSRSTLLEKLFF. Written as DNA, the CDR3 is TGTGCCAGCAGCTCCCGGAGTACCCTTCTTGAAAAACTGTTTTTT. The chain couples TRBV3-1 (or the pseudogene TRBV3-2) to TRBJ1-4; D ambiguous. In germline, CDR1 is LGHDT, CDR2 YNNKEL (reference sequence). V was trimmed by 5 bases and J by 7 bases, leaving 17 bases between them. CDR3 length: 15 residues.

The J gene is TRBJ2-7, the V gene TRBV5-1; D uncertain. CDR1 and CDR2 from the germline V gene are SGHRS and YFSETQ. The CDR3 sequence is 12 residues long. V dropped 1 base and J dropped 5 bases, with 7 bases sitting between them. CDR3 in amino acids: CASSLSEDEQYF. CDR3 in DNA: TGCGCCAGCAGCTTGTCCGAGGACGAGCAGTACTTC.

This chain links TRBV5-4 with TRBJ1-4; unclear D gene. Per the germline V gene, CDR1 is SGHNT and CDR2 is YYREEE (reference sequence). V lost 1 base, J lost 1 base, and 11 bases lay in between. The CDR3 runs to 16 residues. The CDR3 DNA sequence: TGTGCCAGCAGCTTGAATTATCTGTTAACTAATGAAAAACTGTTTTTT. This sequence encodes CASSLNYLLTNEKLFF.

The chain joins TRBV5-6 to TRBJ2-7; no firm D call. The V end was cut by 3 bases, the J end by 7 bases, with 20 bases between. The CDR3 runs to 15 residues. Germline CDR1 reads SGHDT; CDR2 reads YYEEEE. In DNA form, the CDR3 reads TGTGCCAGCAGCTCCGGAGCGTTTGTTCTGGAAGAGCAGTACTTC. It codes for CASSSGAFVLEEQYF.

The rearrangement links TRBV11-2 to TRBJ1-2, with D maybe TRBD1 (5 bases). Germline CDR1 reads SGHAT; CDR2 reads FQNNGV. CDR3 size: 12 residues. Trimming pared 0 bases from V and 7 bases from J, leaving 6 bases between. The CDR3 here is CASSLDQGGYTF. The DNA for the CDR3 is TGTGCCAGCAGCTTAGATCAGGGTGGCTACACCTTC.

Here the CDR3 DNA reads TGTGCCAGCAGCCACGGACAGGGAAATCAGCCCCAGCATTTT. This gives the protein CASSHGQGNQPQHF. The J gene is TRBJ1-5, the V gene TRBV6-5, with TRBD1 matching over 8 bases. Germline CDR1 MNHEY, CDR2 SVGAGI. There are 14 residues in the CDR3. V trimming: 6 bases; J trimming: 4 bases; junction bases outside the gene matches: 5.

The V gene is TRBV5-1, the J gene TRBJ1-1, with no clear D. Between the trimmed V and J ends, which lost 4 bases and 5 bases, there was a span of 15 bases. The CDR3 runs to 14 residues. Germline lookup yields CDR1 SGHRS and CDR2 YFSETQ. The CDR3 DNA reads TGCGCCAGCAGCCCTGGGGAGGGATGGACTGAAGCTTTCTTT. Translated: CASSPGEGWTEAFF.

This clone was observed a single time. The V gene is TRBV25-1, the J gene TRBJ2-7; 11 bases align to TRBD1. The V segment lost 4 bases and the J segment 7 bases; nucleotides outside the gene matches: 9. The CDR3 has 15 amino acids. Germline V gene data show CDR1 as MGHDK and CDR2 as SYGVNS. CDR3 DNA sequence: TGTGCCAGCAGTGGAGCGGGACAGGGGGTCTTAGAGCAGTACTTC. Its translation is CASSGAGQGVLEQYF.

This chain connects TRBV4-1 to TRBJ2-3, with TRBD2 matching over 7 bases. The V gene end was trimmed by 4 bases and the J gene end by 3 bases; junction bases not matched to a gene: 7. CDR1 is MGHRA, CDR2 YSYEKL, per germline. The CDR3 has 15 residues. The CDR3 here is CASSLSGQITDTQYF. The CDR3 DNA is TGCGCCAGCAGCCTTAGCGGGCAAATAACAGATACGCAGTATTTT.

The chain uses TRBV12-3 or TRBV12-4 and TRBJ1-2; D perhaps matches TRBD1 (5 bases). V lost 7 bases and J lost 4, with 7 bases in between. The CDR3 runs 11 residues. CDR3 bases: TGTGCCAGCAAGGGGATCTATGGCTACACCTTC. Encoded protein: CASKGIYGYTF.

The rearrangement links TRBV19 to TRBJ2-5, with 8 nucleotides matching TRBD1. This CDR3 has 16 residues. With V trimmed by 6 bases and J by 2 bases, 11 bases remained unmatched. CDR1 is LNHDA and CDR2 is SQIVND in the germline V gene (reference sequence). The CDR3 DNA sequence: TGTGCCAGTAGCCCCGGACAGGGTAGGGTGCAAGAGACCCAGTACTTC. Residues: CASSPGQGRVQETQYF.

There are a few counts of this clone. The chain joins TRBV7-9 to TRBJ1-5; 8 nucleotides match TRBD1. Germline V lookup: CDR1 SEHNR, CDR2 FQNEAQ (reference sequence). CDR3 length equals 15 residues. V shed 5 bases, J shed 0 bases, and the junction held 3 bases outside the gene matches. The CDR3 region has the DNA TGTGCCAGCAGCCGGACAGGGAATAGCAATCAGCCCCAGCATTTT. Protein product: CASSRTGNSNQPQHF.

The chain is built from TRBV4-1 and TRBJ2-7; D call uncertain. The CDR3 is 14 amino acids. V was shortened by 3 bases and J by 3 bases, with 12 bases between the two germline ends. Germline CDR1 MGHRA, CDR2 YSYEKL. Here the CDR3 reads CASSHQFQYYEQYF. The CDR3 DNA is TGCGCCAGCAGCCACCAGTTCCAATACTACGAGCAGTACTTC.

This clone was picked up a small number of times. The CDR3 region is CASIPDTSYEQYF. CDR3 in DNA: TGTGCCAGCATCCCGGACACTTCCTACGAGCAGTACTTC. This chain joins TRBV7-9 and TRBJ2-7; a possible D gene is TRBD1 (5 bases). The CDR3 runs to 13 residues. V gave up 7 bases and J gave up 1 base, with 11 bases separating them. The germline gives CDR1 SEHNR, CDR2 FQNEAQ (reference sequence).

The CDR3 spells CASSRQDYNEQFF. In DNA form, the CDR3 reads TGTGCCAGCAGTCGACAGGACTACAATGAGCAGTTCTTC. The V call is TRBV25-1, the J call TRBJ2-1, with D possibly matching TRBD1 (6 bases). V shed 5 bases and J shed 3 bases, with 8 bases lying between them. Germline-derived CDR1 and CDR2 are MGHDK and SYGVNS. The CDR3 runs to 13 residues. Full variable domain (missing parts from reference TRBV25-1 and TRBJ2-1): EADIYQTPRYLVIGTGKKITLECSQTMGHDKMYWYQQDPGMELHLIHYSYGVNSTEKGDLSSESTVSRIRTEHFPLTLESARPSHTSQYLCASSRQDYNEQFFGPGTRLTVL.

V and J are TRBV11-2 and TRBJ1-6; maybe TRBD1 (5 bases). Germline V lookup: CDR1 SGHAT, CDR2 FQNNGV. Trimming removed 5 bases from V and 10 bases from J, with 12 bases in between. This CDR3 is built from 13 residues. The CDR3 DNA follows: TGTGCCAGCAGCCCCCAGACAGAATCACCCCTCCACTTT. Protein: CASSPQTESPLHF. Based on the CDR3 plus reference TRBV11-2 and TRBJ1-6, the full variable domain is EAGVAQSPRYKIIEKRQSVAFWCNPISGHATLYWYQQILGQGPKLLIQFQNNGVVDDSQLPKDRFSAERLKGVDSTLKIQPAKLEDSAVYLCASSPQTESPLHFGNGTRLTVT.

Ten or more counts support this clone. This rearrangement joins TRBV5-5 to TRBJ1-1; D uncertain. Germline values: CDR1 SGHKS, CDR2 YYEKEE (reference sequence). V was clipped by 3 bases and J by 0 bases, with 15 bases between them. The CDR3 contains 16 residues. This CDR3 reads CASSSLGGAVNTEAFF. CDR3 DNA: TGTGCCAGCAGCTCTCTGGGTGGAGCGGTGAACACTGAAGCTTTCTTT.

The chain's CDR3 is CASSPGTGRPSTDTQYF. The CDR3 nucleotides are TGTGCCAGCAGCCCCGGGACAGGGCGCCCGAGCACAGATACGCAGTATTTT. V gene TRBV7-2 combines with J gene TRBJ2-3; 9 positions match TRBD1. Germline V gene data show CDR1 as SGHTA and CDR2 as FQGNSA. The CDR3 has 17 amino acids. The ends lost 5 bases at V and 0 bases at J; junction bases unmatched: 9.

The chain couples TRBV27 to TRBJ2-7; TRBD2 aligns across 7 bases. Germline CDR1 and CDR2: MNHEY and SMNVEV (reference sequence). This CDR3 comprises 15 residues. Germline trimming cut 11 bases from V and 0 bases from J; bases unmatched to any gene: 13. Here the CDR3 DNA reads TGTGCCTCCTCGGGCGGGGGAGACCCCTCCTACGAGCAGTACTTC. Protein sequence: CASSGGGDPSYEQYF.

This chain joins TRBV10-3 and TRBJ2-1; 9 nucleotides align to TRBD2. J was trimmed by 3 bases and V by 6 bases; bases with no gene match: 9. CDR1 is ENHRY and CDR2 is SYGVKD in the germline V gene. The CDR3 has 16 residues. CDR3 DNA: TGTGCCATCAGGGTAGCAGCGGGAGGTGGCTACAATGAGCAGTTCTTC. It encodes CAIRVAAGGGYNEQFF.

The rearrangement links TRBV6-2 or TRBV6-3 to TRBJ2-3, with 12 bases aligning to TRBD2. Germline CDR1 and CDR2: MNHEY and SVGEGT. V lost 5 bases and J lost 2; bases outside the gene matches: 5. The CDR3 contains 16 residues. This chain's CDR3 is CASSLRTSGNTDTQYF. Written as DNA, the CDR3 is TGTGCCAGCAGTCTCCGGACTAGCGGGAACACAGATACGCAGTATTTT.

The V gene is TRBV5-6, the J gene TRBJ2-7; D might be TRBD2 (5 bases). Germline V gene data show CDR1 as SGHDT and CDR2 as YYEEEE. Trimming stripped 5 bases from V and 0 bases from J, with 6 bases between. This CDR3 has 12 amino acids. CDR3 region: CASRRDSYEQYF. The CDR3 DNA is TGTGCCAGCAGGAGGGACTCCTACGAGCAGTACTTC.